Sequencing of this T cell receptor beta chain was carried out in a study of radiotherapy plus CTLA-4 blockade in lung cancer. Overall study context: Objective responses were recorded in around a sixth of patients, with disease control recorded in 31%.

Study-wide findings and caveats: Increased serum interferon-beta after radiation also reportedly predicted response strongly.

Germline V CDR1 and CDR2: SEHNR, FQNEAQ (reference sequence). V lost 9 bases, J lost 1 base, and 6 bases lay in between. The CDR3 runs 12 residues. The protocol was immunoSEQ multiplex PCR, while the TCRdb copy is restricted to in-frame clones and leaves out a portion. Here the sample spans about 90,000 clones, roughly 78% being singletons. This clone was picked up a small number of times. What it binds is not known. Treatment of patients with chemo-refractory metastatic non-small-cell lung cancer consisted of focal radiation plus CTLA-4 blockade with ipilimumab. The specimen comprised peripheral blood, sampled from a patient treated with radiotherapy plus ipilimumab. The chain has TRBV7-9 and TRBJ2-2, with D unclear. The clonotype comes from a human donor with non-small cell lung cancer that progressed on radiotherapy plus ipilimumab. The CDR3: CASGVNTGELFF. The CDR3 coding sequence is TGTGCCAGTGGGGTGAACACCGGGGAGCTGTTTTTT.